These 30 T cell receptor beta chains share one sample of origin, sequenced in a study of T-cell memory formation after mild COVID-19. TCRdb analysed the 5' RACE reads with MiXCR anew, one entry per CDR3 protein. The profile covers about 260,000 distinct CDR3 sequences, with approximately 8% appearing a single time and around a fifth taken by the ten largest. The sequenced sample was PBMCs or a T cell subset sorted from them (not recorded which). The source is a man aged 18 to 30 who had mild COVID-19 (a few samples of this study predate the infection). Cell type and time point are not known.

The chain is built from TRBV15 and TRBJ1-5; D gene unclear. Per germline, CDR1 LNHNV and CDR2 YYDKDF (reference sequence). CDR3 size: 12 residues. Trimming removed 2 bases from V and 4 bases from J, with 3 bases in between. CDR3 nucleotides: TGTGCCACCAGCAGACCTAATCAGCCCCAGCATTTT. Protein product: CATSRPNQPQHF.

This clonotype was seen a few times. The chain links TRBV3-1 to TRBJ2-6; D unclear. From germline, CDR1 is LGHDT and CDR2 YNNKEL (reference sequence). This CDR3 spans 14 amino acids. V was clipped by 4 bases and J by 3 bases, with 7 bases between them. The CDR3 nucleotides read TGTGCCAGCAGCCGCCGCGGTGGGGCCAACGTCCTGACTTTC. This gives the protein CASSRRGGANVLTF. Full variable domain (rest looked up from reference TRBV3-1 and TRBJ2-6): DTAVSQTPKYLVTQMGNDKSIKCEQNLGHDTMYWYKQDSKKFLKIMFSYNNKELIINETVPNRFSPKSPDKAHLNLHINSLELGDSAVYFCASSRRGGANVLTFGAGSRLTVL.

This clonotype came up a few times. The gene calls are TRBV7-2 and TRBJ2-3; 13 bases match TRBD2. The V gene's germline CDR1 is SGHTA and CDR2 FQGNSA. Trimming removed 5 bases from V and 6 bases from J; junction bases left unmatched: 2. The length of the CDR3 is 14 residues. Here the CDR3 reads CASSKTSGGDTQYF. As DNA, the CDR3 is TGTGCCAGCAGCAAGACTAGCGGGGGGGATACGCAGTATTTT.

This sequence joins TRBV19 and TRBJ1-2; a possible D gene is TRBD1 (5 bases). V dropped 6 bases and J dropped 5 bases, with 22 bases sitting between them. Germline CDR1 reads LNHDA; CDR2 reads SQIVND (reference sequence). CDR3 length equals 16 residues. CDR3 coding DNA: TGTGCCAGTAGCTCTGAGGTAATGGGACCGCTATATGGCTACACCTTC. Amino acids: CASSSEVMGPLYGYTF.

CDR3 region: CASSYDPGNEQFF. The CDR3, as DNA: TGTGCCAGCAGTTACGACCCAGGCAATGAGCAGTTCTTC. The V and J genes are TRBV6-6 and TRBJ2-1, with D unresolved. The CDR3 length is 13 residues. The germline V and J ends were trimmed by 2 bases and 6 bases, with 8 bases remaining between them. Germline V gives CDR1 MNHNY, CDR2 SVGAGI (reference sequence).

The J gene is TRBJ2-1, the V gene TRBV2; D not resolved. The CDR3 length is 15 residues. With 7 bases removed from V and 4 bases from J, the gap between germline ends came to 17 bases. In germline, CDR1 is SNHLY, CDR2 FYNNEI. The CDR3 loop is CASKSVSVGYNEQFF. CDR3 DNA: TGTGCCAGCAAATCGGTGTCTGTGGGGTACAATGAGCAGTTCTTC.

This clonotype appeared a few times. The CDR3 is CSASSVVYGYTF. CDR3 nucleotides: TGCAGTGCTAGCAGCGTTGTCTATGGCTACACCTTC. The chain uses TRBV20-1 and TRBJ1-2, with D unclear. V lost 3 bases to trimming and J lost 4 bases, with 9 bases between them. The germline CDR1 and CDR2 sequences are DFQATT and SNEGSKA (reference sequence). CDR3 length: 12 amino acids.

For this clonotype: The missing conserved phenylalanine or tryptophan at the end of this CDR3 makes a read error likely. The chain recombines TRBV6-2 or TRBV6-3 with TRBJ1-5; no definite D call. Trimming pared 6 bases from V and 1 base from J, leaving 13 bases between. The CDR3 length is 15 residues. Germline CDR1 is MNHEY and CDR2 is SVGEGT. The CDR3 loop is CASSLRGMSNQPQHL. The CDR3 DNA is TGTGCCAGCAGCCTCCGCGGGATGAGCAATCAGCCCCAGCATTTG.

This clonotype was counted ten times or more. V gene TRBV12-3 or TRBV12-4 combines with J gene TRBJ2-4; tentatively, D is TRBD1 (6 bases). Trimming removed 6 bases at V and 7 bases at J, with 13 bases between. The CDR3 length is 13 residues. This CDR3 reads CASRKGEENIQYF. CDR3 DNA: TGTGCCAGCAGAAAGGGGGAAGAGAACATTCAGTACTTC.

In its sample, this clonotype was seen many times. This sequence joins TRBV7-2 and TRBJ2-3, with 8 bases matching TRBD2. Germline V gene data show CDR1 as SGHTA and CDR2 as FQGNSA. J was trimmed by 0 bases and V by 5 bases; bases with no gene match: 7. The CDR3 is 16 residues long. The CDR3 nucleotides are TGTGCCAGCAGCCCTGGGGGCGGGGGGAGCACAGATACGCAGTATTTT. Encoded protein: CASSPGGGGSTDTQYF.

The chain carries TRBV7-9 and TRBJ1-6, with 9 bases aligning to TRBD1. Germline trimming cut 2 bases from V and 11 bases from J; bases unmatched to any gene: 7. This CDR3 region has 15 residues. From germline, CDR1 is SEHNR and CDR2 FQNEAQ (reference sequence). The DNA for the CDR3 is TGTGCCAGCAGCTTACTAACAGGGGGCCGGGCACCCCTCCACTTT. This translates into CASSLLTGGRAPLHF.

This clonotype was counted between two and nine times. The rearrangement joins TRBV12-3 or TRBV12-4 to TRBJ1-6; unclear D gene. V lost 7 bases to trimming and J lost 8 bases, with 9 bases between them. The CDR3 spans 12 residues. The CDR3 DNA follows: TGTGCCAGCACGAGGACGGATTCACCCCTCCACTTT. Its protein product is CASTRTDSPLHF.

The CDR3 coding sequence is TGCAGCGTTAAACGGAGAGGCACAGATACGCAGTATTTT. Translation gives CSVKRRGTDTQYF. The gene calls are TRBV29-1 and TRBJ2-3; D unresolved. V lost 5 bases to trimming and J lost 1 base, with 10 bases between them. The germline CDR1 and CDR2 sequences are SQVTM and ANQGSEA. This CDR3 spans 13 amino acids.

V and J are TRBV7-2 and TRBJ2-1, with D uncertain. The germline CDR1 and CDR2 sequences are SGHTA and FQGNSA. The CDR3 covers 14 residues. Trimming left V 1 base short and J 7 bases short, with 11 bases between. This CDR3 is CASSLGPTPNEQFF. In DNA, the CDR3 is TGTGCCAGCAGCTTAGGGCCTACCCCAAATGAGCAGTTCTTC.

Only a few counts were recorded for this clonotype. This chain's CDR3 is CASSQGRRQGTVADTQYF. For the CDR3, the DNA is TGTGCCAGCAGCCAGGGCCGGCGACAGGGGACAGTGGCAGATACGCAGTATTTT. The chain carries TRBV4-2 and TRBJ2-3; the match to TRBD1 covers 8 bases. This CDR3 is built from 18 residues. Germline V gives CDR1 LGHNA, CDR2 YNFKEQ. Trimming took 3 bases from V and 4 from J; bases not matched to a gene: 15.

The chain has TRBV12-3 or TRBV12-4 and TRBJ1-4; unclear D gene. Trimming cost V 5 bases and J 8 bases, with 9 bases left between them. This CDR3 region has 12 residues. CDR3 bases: TGTGCCAGCAGTACTCCCCGGGAAAAACTGTTTTTT. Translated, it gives CASSTPREKLFF.

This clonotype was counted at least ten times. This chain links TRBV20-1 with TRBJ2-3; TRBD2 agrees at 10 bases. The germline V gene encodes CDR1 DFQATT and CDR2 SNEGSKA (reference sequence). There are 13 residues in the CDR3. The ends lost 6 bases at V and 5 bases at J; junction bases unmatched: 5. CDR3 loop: CSARQRGGDTQYF. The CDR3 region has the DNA TGCAGTGCCCGACAGCGGGGGGGAGATACGCAGTATTTT.

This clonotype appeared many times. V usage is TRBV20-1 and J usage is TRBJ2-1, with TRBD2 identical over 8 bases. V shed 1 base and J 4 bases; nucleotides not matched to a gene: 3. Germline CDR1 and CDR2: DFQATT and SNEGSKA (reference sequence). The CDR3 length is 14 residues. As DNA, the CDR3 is TGCAGTGCTAGAGTTGCGGGGGGTTACAATGAGCAGTTCTTC. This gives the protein CSARVAGGYNEQFF.

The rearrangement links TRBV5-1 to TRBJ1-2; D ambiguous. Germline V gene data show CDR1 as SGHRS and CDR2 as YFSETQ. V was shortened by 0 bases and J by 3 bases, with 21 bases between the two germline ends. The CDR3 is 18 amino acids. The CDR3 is CASSLVGADSLLYYGYTF. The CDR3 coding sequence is TGCGCCAGCAGCTTGGTTGGCGCAGACTCTTTACTTTACTATGGCTACACCTTC.

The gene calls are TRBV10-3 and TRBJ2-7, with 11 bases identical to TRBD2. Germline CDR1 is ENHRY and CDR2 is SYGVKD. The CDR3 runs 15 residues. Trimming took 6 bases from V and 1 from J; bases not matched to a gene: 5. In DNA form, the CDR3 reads TGTGCCATCAGGGAGGGACTAGCGGCTTCCTACGAGCAGTACTTC. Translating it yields CAIREGLAASYEQYF.

The CDR3 spells CSVRTGSYGYTF. CDR3 coding DNA: TGCAGCGTTCGGACAGGCTCCTATGGCTACACCTTC. V usage is TRBV29-1 and J usage is TRBJ1-2; TRBD1 matches at 7 bases. There are 12 residues in the CDR3. Germline CDR1 and CDR2: SQVTM and ANQGSEA. V shed 5 bases, J shed 4 bases, and the junction held 4 bases outside the gene matches.

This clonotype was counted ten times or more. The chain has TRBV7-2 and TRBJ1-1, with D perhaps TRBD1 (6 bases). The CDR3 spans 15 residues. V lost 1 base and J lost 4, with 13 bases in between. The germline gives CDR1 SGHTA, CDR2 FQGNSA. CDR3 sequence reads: CASSLGSGETTEAFF. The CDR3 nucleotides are TGTGCCAGCAGCTTAGGGTCAGGGGAGACCACTGAAGCTTTCTTT.

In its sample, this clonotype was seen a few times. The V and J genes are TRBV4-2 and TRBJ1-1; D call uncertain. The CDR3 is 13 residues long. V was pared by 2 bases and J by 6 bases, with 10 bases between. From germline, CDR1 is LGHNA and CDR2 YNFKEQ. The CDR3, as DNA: TGTGCCAGCAGCCAACTCATGTCGGCTGAAGCTTTCTTT. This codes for CASSQLMSAEAFF.

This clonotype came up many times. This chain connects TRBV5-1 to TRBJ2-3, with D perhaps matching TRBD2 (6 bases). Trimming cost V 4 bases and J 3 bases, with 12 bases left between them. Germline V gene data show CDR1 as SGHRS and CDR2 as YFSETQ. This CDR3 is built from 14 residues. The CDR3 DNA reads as TGCGCCAGCAGCCTTCGCGGGGTGACAGATACGCAGTATTTT. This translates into CASSLRGVTDTQYF.

This chain's CDR3 is CASSSGDSQTDTQYF. CDR3 DNA sequence: TGTGCCAGCAGTTCCGGGGACAGTCAGACAGATACGCAGTATTTT. V and J are TRBV12-3 or TRBV12-4 and TRBJ2-3, with 7 positions matching TRBD1. The CDR3 loop spans 15 amino acids. Trimming cost V 4 bases and J 3 bases; bases outside gene matches: 7.

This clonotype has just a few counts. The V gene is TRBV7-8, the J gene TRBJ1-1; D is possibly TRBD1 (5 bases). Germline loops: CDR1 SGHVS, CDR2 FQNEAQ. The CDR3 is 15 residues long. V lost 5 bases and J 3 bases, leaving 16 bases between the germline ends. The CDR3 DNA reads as TGTGCCAGCAGCCCTAGCGGGGGGGATTACACTGAAGCTTTCTTT. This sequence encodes CASSPSGGDYTEAFF.

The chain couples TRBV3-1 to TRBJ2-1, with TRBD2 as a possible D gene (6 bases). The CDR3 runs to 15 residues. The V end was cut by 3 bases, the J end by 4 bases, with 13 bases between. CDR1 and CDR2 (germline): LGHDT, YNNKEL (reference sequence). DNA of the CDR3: TGTGCCAGCAGCCAGGGGGGAAGCAATTACAATGAGCAGTTCTTC. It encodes CASSQGGSNYNEQFF.

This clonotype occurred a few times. CDR3 nucleotide sequence: TGTGCCAGCAGCGAGGGACAGGGGGCGGAAGATACGCAGTATTTT. Translating it yields CASSEGQGAEDTQYF. V usage is TRBV5-6 and J usage is TRBJ2-3; 12 positions agree with TRBD1. Looked up from germline, CDR1 is SGHDT and CDR2 is YYEEEE. The CDR3 covers 15 residues. V was clipped by 4 bases and J by 5 bases; unmatched bases: 5.

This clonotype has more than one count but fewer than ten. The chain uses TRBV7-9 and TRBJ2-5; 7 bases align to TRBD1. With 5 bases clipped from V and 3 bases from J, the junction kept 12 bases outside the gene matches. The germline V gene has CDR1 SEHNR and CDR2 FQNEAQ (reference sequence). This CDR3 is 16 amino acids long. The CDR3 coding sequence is TGTGCCAGCAGCACAGGGGCGGTTATGTTGGAAGAGACCCAGTACTTC. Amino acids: CASSTGAVMLEETQYF.

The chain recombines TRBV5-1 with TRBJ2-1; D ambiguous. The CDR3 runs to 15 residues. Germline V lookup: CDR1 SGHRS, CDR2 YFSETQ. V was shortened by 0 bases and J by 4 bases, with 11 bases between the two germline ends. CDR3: CASSLAAENYNEQFF. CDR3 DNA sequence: TGCGCCAGCAGCTTGGCGGCTGAAAATTACAATGAGCAGTTCTTC.